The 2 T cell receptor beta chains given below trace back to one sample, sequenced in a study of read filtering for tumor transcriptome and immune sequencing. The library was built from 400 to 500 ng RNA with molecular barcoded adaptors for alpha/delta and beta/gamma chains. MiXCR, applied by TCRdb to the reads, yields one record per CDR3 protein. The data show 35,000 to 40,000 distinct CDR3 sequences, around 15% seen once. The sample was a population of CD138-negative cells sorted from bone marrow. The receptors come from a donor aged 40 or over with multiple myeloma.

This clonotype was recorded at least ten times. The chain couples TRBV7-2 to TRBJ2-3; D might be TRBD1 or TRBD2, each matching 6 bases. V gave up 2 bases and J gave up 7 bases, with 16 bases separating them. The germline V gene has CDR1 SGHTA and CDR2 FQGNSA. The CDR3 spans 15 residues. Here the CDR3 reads CASSLRGEGANTQYF. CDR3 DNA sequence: TGTGCCAGCAGCTTAAGGGGGGAAGGGGCGAATACGCAGTATTTT.

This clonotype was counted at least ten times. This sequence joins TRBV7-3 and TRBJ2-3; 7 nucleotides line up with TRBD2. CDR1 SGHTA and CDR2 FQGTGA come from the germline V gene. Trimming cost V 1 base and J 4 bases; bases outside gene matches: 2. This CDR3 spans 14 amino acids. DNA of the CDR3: TGTGCCAGCAGCTTAAGGCTAGCGGCAGATACGCAGTATTTT. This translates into CASSLRLAADTQYF.